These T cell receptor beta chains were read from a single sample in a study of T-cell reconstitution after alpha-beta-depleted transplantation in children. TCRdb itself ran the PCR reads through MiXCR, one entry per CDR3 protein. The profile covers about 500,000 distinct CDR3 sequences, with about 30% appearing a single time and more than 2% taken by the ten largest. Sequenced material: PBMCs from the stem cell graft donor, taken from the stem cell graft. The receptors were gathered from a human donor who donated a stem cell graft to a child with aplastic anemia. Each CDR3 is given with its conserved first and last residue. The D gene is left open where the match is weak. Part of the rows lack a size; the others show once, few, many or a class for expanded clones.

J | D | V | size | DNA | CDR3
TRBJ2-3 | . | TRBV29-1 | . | TGCAGCGTAGGATGGACTCGGGAGTTTACCCCCTTGCAAGATACGCAGTATTTT | CSVGWTREFTPLQDTQYF
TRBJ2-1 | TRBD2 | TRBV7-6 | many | TGTGCCAGCAGCCCGACTAGCGGGGGGTCGGGTGAGCAGTTCTTC | CASSPTSGGSGEQFF
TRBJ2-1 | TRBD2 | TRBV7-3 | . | TGTGCCAGCAGCTTAAGGGGACTAGCGTTATACAATGAGCAGTTCTTC | CASSLRGLALYNEQFF
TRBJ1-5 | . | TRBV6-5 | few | TGTGCCAGCAGCCAGGGGTGGGGGTCGGACAATCAGCCCCAGCATTTT | CASSQGWGSDNQPQHF
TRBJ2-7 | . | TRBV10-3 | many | TGTGCCATCACCCAGACAGGCAATCCCTACGAGCAGTACTTC | CAITQTGNPYEQYF
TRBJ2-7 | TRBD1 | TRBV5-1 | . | TGCGCCAGCAGCTCCCTCCGGGACAGGGGCTACGAGCAGTACTTC | CASSSLRDRGYEQYF
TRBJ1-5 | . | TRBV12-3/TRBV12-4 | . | TGTGCCAGCAGTCCTCCTCGACAGGCTGGCGATCAGCCCCAGCATTTT | CASSPPRQAGDQPQHF
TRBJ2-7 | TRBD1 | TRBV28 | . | TGTGCCAGCAGTTCTACGCGACAGGGTAGTGACGAGCAGTACTTC | CASSSTRQGSDEQYF
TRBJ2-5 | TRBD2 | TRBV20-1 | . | TGCAGTGCTCCCGGACTAGCGGGACTGGAGACCCAGTACTTC | CSAPGLAGLETQYF
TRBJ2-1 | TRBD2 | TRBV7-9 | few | TGTGCCGGTAGCGGGAGGAGGAATGAGCAGTTCTTC | CAGSGRRNEQFF